What follows are 5 T cell receptor beta chains derived from one specimen sequenced in a study of identifying expanded T cells in peripheral blood (dated by TCRdb to the late 2010s). Library prep was done by the immunoSEQ multiplex PCR assay. TCRdb took this table from immuneACCESS and kept in-frame rearrangements with V and J called. Such tables lack part of the clones; where checked against another copy, unresolved V genes explain under half of the gap, and the rest is unexplained. Recorded for this sample are tens of thousands of clones; 84% of them occurred a single time. The ten top clones hold 15% to 20% of the sample. The sequencing input was blood. The receptor set was obtained from a person aged 18 to 75 in good health.

This chain links TRBV28 with TRBJ2-7; 11 nucleotides line up with TRBD2. Trimming removed 2 bases from V and 0 bases from J; junction bases left unmatched: 3. There are 16 residues in the CDR3. The germline CDR1 and CDR2 sequences are MDHEN and SYDVKM. The CDR3 region is CASSLIGTSGSYEQYF. For the CDR3, the DNA is TGTGCCAGCAGTTTAATTGGGACTAGCGGCTCCTACGAGCAGTACTTC.

V gene TRBV6-5 combines with J gene TRBJ1-3, with D unresolved. V was clipped by 0 bases and J by 0 bases, with 3 bases between them. In germline, CDR1 is MNHEY, CDR2 SVGAGI. The CDR3 length is 14 residues. The CDR3 loop is CASSYSISGNTIYF. Here the CDR3 DNA reads TGTGCCAGCAGTTACTCGATCTCTGGAAACACCATATATTTT.

The rearrangement uses TRBV29-1 and TRBJ1-3; tentatively, D is TRBD1 (5 bases). The CDR3 runs 12 residues. V lost 6 bases and J lost 3, with 9 bases in between. Germline loops: CDR1 SQVTM, CDR2 ANQGSEA. The CDR3 protein is CSVRDVGNTIYF. Written as DNA, the CDR3 is TGCAGCGTCCGGGACGTTGGAAACACCATATATTTT. Filled out from reference TRBV29-1 and TRBJ1-3, the complete variable domain reads SAVISQKPSRDICQRGTSLTIQCQVDSQVTMMFWYRQQPGQSLTLIATANQGSEATYESGFVIDKFPISRPNLTFSTLTVSNMSPEDSSIYLCSVRDVGNTIYFGEGSWLTVV.

The chain employs TRBV6-6 and TRBJ1-5; 7 bases agree with TRBD1. Germline values: CDR1 MNHNY, CDR2 SVGAGI (reference sequence). With 9 bases clipped from V and 1 base from J, the junction kept 6 bases outside the gene matches. This CDR3 has 14 residues. The CDR3 bases are TGTGCCAGTTTACTGGGACAGAGCAATCAGCCCCAGCATTTT. Translating it yields CASLLGQSNQPQHF.

The rearrangement joins TRBV9 to TRBJ2-2; 10 bases are shared with TRBD1. Germline V gives CDR1 SGDLS, CDR2 YYNGEE. CDR3 size: 17 residues. V gave up 3 bases and J gave up 7 bases; unmatched junction bases: 12. CDR3 in DNA: TGTGCCAGCAGCGCGAGACCGGGACAGGGGAGTCACGGGGAGCTGTTTTTT. Amino acids: CASSARPGQGSHGELFF.